The following is a T cell receptor (beta chain) sequence with its context. Which antigen it targets is not known. No much larger clone exists at a distance of one base, and base qualities are not known. These data come from a study of TIL therapy for anti-PD-1-resistant metastatic lung cancer (TCRdb year 2021). Regarding the study in general: Tumors were collected before any PD-1/PD-L1 blockade, after which patients were given nivolumab, and patients who progressed were given lymphodepletion, an infusion of expanded TIL and IL-2. Enrolled patients had a median age of approximately 49 years (range roughly 35-85) and a median tumor PD-L1 proportion score of under 7%. The cohort was predominantly lung adenocarcinoma, with several EGFR-mutant and two ALK-rearranged tumors, and half of patients were current or former smokers. Across the cohort, whole-exome sequencing showed a median non-synonymous tumor mutation burden of 1.5 mutations per megabase. Tumor and peripheral blood T cell receptor beta sequencing was used to track clonotypes across tumor, expanded TIL product and serial blood samples. General study outcomes and caveats: Clonotypes from the infused TIL partially replaced the baseline peripheral repertoire and then declined over months, and persistence showed no apparent association with response. The cohort was highly selected, with more treatment-naive, never-smoker and oncogene-addicted patients than typical, limiting generalizability. The study protocol defined all tumor marker inferences as exploratory.

TCR beta CDR3 regions were amplified from genomic DNA by bias-controlled multiplex PCR with the immunoSEQ v3 hsTCRB kit. TCR libraries were sequenced on an Illumina NextSeq 500 to approximately 2 million read pairs for survey level or about 5-6.5 million for deep level. On the study's bioinformatics: Clonality was reported by immunoSEQ Analyzer software, which also assigned V, D and J genes and filtered out non-productive sequences. To compare repertoires between infused TIL and blood, productive Simpson clonality was used along with the Morisita overlap index of productive TRB rearrangements. The absolute count of a clonotype in blood was estimated by multiplying the lymphocyte count by the CD3+ fraction and by the productive frequency of the clone. As stored in TCRdb, this immuneACCESS dataset retains in-frame rearrangements with V and J assigned. A fraction of the clones does not appear; measured against another copy, unresolved V genes explain less than half of the discrepancy, and the remainder lacks a known reason. V and J calls and clone size are those listed in that table; D and trimming were worked out from the DNA. Within this sample are some 50,000 clones, with less than 80% of them counted one time only. The ten largest clones represent approximately 16% of the sample.

Inclusive of the bounding cysteine and phenylalanine, the CDR3 is 13 residues long. The DNA shown is the 39-base CDR3, in frame from base 1. The junction shows trimming of 3 bases on V and 6 bases on J, plus 8 bases between the germline ends. The germline V gene (reference sequence) sets CDR1 to LNHDA and CDR2 to SQIVND. In the paper's terms, the time point label means: pre-treatment sample, taken before nivolumab and TIL therapy. Adults with stage 4 NSCLC were enrolled from October 2017 to January 2020 in a dual-center phase I trial. The samples were obtained from a phase I trial that was single-arm and open-label and tested tumor-infiltrating lymphocyte therapy combined with nivolumab in advanced non-small cell lung cancer. Blood mononuclear cells from EDTA tubes were separated on a Ficoll gradient and snap-frozen as pellets, and DNA was extracted from the cells using a Qiagen mini-prep kit.

Material: blood, obtained at baseline. This receptor was obtained from a man aged 70 or older with non-small cell lung cancer. The receptor chain draws on TRBV19 and TRBJ2-2, with the D gene possibly TRBD1 or TRBD2, each one fitting 5 bases. The sequenced DNA: TGTGCCAGTAGTATGGTGGGGGCCGGGGAGCTGTTTTTT. Its translation reads: CASSMVGAGELFF. The CDR3 plus the reference TRBV19 and TRBJ2-2 genes for the other parts give the full variable domain: DGGITQSPKYLFRKEGQNVTLSCEQNLNHDAMYWYRQDPGQGLRLIYYSQIVNDFQKGDIAEGYSVSREKKESFPLTVTSAQKNPTAFYLCASSMVGAGELFFGEGSRLTVL.